A single T cell receptor (beta chain) is shown here with its context. This entry comes from a study of blood T cell repertoires in COVID-19. Study summary: Sources were T cells, B-cell-depleted T cells, or PBMCs; the material itself was cDNA or gDNA.

As originally analysed: Reference gene primer amplification gave nucleated cell count estimates. Only in-frame clones appear in the TCRdb table, and some are missing; sequencing was by immunoSEQ multiplex PCR. That table supplies the V and J calls and clone size; D and trimming were determined from the DNA. The sample shows about 240,000 clones, 83% of them seen only once. The clonotype originates from a woman aged 35 to 49 who had been exposed to COVID-19. Sequenced: PBMCs or T cells enriched from blood (not recorded which).

The CDR3 sequence is CASTLDTFREAFF. CDR3 nucleotides: TGTGCCAGCACCTTGGACACTTTCCGTGAAGCTTTCTTT. The chain recombines TRBV28 with TRBJ1-1, with D possibly TRBD1 on 5 matching bases. This CDR3 is 13 amino acids long. Germline V gene sequence: CDR1 MDHEN, CDR2 SYDVKM. V dropped 7 bases and J dropped 7 bases, with 16 bases sitting between them.